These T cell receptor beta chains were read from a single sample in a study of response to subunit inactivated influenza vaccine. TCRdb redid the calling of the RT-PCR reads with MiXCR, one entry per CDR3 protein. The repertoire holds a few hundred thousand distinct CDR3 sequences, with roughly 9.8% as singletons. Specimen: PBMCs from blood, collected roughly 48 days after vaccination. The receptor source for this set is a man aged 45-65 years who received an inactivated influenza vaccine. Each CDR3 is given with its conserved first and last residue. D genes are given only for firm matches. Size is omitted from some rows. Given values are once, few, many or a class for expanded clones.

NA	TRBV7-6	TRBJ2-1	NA	TGTGCCAGCAGCTTAGTGGGACTTGCGGAGTACAATGAGCAGTTCTTC	CASSLVGLAEYNEQFF
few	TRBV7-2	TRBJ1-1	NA	TGTGCCAGCAGCTTAGCGGCCGTCCAAGCAGGAGCTTTCTTT	CASSLAAVQAGAFF
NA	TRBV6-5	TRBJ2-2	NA	TGTGCCAGCAGTTACCGCAGGTCCGGGGAGCTGTTTTTT	CASSYRRSGELFF
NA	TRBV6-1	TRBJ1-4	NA	TGTGCCAGCAGTCTTCAACCAACTAATGAAAAACTGTTTTTT	CASSLQPTNEKLFF
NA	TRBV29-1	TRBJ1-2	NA	TGCAGCATTGAAAAACGGGTGGGCTATGGCTACACCTTC	CSIEKRVGYGYTF
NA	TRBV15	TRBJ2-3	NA	TGTGCCACCAGACCCACCGGGAGAGCAGATACGCAGTATTTT	CATRPTGRADTQYF
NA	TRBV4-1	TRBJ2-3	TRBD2	TGCGCCAGCAGCCATGAAACGGGGGGGCCAGATACGCAGTATTTT	CASSHETGGPDTQYF
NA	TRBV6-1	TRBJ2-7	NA	TGTGCCAGCACCGCAACAGGGATCGAGCAGTACTTC	CASTATGIEQYF
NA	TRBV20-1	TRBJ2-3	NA	TGCAGTGCTAGATTCCCCTCCTCTTGGACGCAGTATTTT	CSARFPSSWTQYF
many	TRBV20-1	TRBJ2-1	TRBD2	TGCAGTGCTAGAATTTCTAGCGGGGCCCTCTCCTACAATGAGCAGTTCTTC	CSARISSGALSYNEQFF
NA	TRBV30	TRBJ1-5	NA	TGTGCCTGGAGGGGGGGCGTTGGGCCCCAGCATTTT	CAWRGGVGPQHF
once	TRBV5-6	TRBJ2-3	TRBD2	TGTGCCAGCAGCTCATCCTTAGCGGGGGGGACCTTTTACACAGATACGCAGTATTTT	CASSSSLAGGTFYTDTQYF
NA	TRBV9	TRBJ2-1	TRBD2	TGTGCCAGCAGCGGGACTAGCGCTAAACCCCCAGTCCCCTACAATGAGCAGTTCTTC	CASSGTSAKPPVPYNEQFF
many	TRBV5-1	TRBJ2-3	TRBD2	TGCGCCAGCAGCTCGGGACTAGCGGGCCCCACAGATACGCAGTATTTT	CASSSGLAGPTDTQYF
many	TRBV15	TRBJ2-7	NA	TGTGCCACCAGCGCCCGGATGGTCAACGAGCAGTACTTC	CATSARMVNEQYF
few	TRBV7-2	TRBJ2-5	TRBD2	TGTGCCAGCAGCCCCGCCCCTCTAACGGGGGGCCAAGAGACCCAGTACTTC	CASSPAPLTGGQETQYF
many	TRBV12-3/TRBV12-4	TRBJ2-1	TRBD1	TGTGCCAGCAGTTGGACAGGGAGTGAGCAGTTCTTC	CASSWTGSEQFF
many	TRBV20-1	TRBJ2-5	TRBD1	TGCAGTGCTAGCGGCCCAGGGGGCCAGTACTTC	CSASGPGGQYF
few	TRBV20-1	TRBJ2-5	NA	TGCAGTCCCGGACAGAACCAAGAGACCCAGTACTTC	CSPGQNQETQYF
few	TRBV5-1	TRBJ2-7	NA	TGCGCCAGCAGGGACACGGCCTACGAGCAGTACTTC	CASRDTAYEQYF
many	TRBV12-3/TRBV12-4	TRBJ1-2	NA	TGTGCCAGCAGTATCGCCGAACCCTATGGCTACACCTTC	CASSIAEPYGYTF
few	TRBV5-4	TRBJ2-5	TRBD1	TGTGCCAGCAGTTTTCGGGACAGGGGGCTGTACCAAGAGACCCAGTACTTC	CASSFRDRGLYQETQYF
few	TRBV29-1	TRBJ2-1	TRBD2	TGCAGCGTAGGCGTGGGACTAGCGGGGAACCAAGGTGAGCAGTTCTTC	CSVGVGLAGNQGEQFF
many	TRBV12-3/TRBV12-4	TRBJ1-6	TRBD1	TGTGCCAGCCTGGACAGGGTTAATTCACCCCTCCACTTT	CASLDRVNSPLHF
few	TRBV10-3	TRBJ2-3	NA	TGTGCCATCAGTGAGTCGAAGACTAGTGGAGCAGATACGCAGTATTTT	CAISESKTSGADTQYF
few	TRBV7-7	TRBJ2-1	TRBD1	TGTGCCAGCAGCTTGGCCACAGGGGTATCCTACAATGAGCAGTTCTTC	CASSLATGVSYNEQFF
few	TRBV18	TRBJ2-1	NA	TGTGCCAGCTCCCAAGCGGGACAGCCTACGAATGAGCAGTTCTTC	CASSQAGQPTNEQFF
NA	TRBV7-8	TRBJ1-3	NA	TGTGCCAGCAGCTTAGGTTATCAGGGTAGCAGGAGAAGCGCCGGAAACACCATATATTTT	CASSLGYQGSRRSAGNTIYF
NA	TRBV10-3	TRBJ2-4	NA	TGTGCCATCAGTGAGTCTTTGGGGCAGGCCAAAAACATTCAGTACTTC	CAISESLGQAKNIQYF
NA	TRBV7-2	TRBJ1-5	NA	TGTGCCAGCAGCTTAGCTTTCGGCAGAAATCAGCCCCAGCATTTT	CASSLAFGRNQPQHF
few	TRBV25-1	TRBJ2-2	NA	TGTGCCAGCAGAGAAACAGGGAACACCGGGGAGCTGTTTTTT	CASRETGNTGELFF
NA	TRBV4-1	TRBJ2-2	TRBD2	TGCGCCAGCAGCCCCCTAGCGGAGCCCTTTGGGGAGCTGTTTTTT	CASSPLAEPFGELFF
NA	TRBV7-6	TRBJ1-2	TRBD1	TGTGCCAGCAGCGGGCCGGGACAGGCCTATGGCTACACCTTC	CASSGPGQAYGYTF
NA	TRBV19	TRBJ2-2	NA	TGTGCCAGTAGTATAGATCGCACCGGGGAGCTGTTTTTT	CASSIDRTGELFF
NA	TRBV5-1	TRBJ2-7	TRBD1	TGCGCCAGCAGCTCGGAACAGGGGATCTACGAGCAGTACTTC	CASSSEQGIYEQYF
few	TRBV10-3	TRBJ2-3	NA	TGTGCCGCTGGGGATACGCAGTATTTT	CAAGDTQYF
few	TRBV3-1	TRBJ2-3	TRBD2	TGTGCCAGCAGCCAGGCGGGGGGGGACACAGATACGCAGTATTTT	CASSQAGGDTDTQYF
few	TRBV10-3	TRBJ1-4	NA	TGTGCCATCAGTGATTCCGAAGAAAAACTGTTTTTT	CAISDSEEKLFF
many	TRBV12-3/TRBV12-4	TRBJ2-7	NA	TGTGCCAGCAGCTACGGCCCCTCCTACGAGCAGTACTTC	CASSYGPSYEQYF
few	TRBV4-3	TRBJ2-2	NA	TGCGCCAGCAGCCAAGCGTATCTTGGCACCGGGGAGCTGTTTTTT	CASSQAYLGTGELFF
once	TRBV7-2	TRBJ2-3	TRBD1	TGTGCCAGCAGCTGGGACAGGGGGATTAGGGGCACAGATACGCAGTATTTT	CASSWDRGIRGTDTQYF
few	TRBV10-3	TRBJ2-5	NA	TGTGCCATCAGTGAAGTCAGGGAAGAGACCCAGTACTTC	CAISEVREETQYF
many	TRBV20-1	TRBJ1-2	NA	TGCAGTGCTCTATCCGGGGGTAACTATGGCTACACCTTC	CSALSGGNYGYTF
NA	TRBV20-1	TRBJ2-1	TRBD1	TGCAGTGCCAAGAGGACAGGGAGGAATGAGCAGTTCTTC	CSAKRTGRNEQFF
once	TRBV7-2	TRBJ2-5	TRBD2	TGTGCCAGCAACACGACTAGCGGGGGGCAAGAGACCCAGTACTTC	CASNTTSGGQETQYF
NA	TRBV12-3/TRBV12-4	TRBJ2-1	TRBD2	TGTGCCAGCGTTCGAGGAACCGGGACTAGCGGGAGGGCCGGTACCTACAATGAGCAGTTCTTC	CASVRGTGTSGRAGTYNEQFF
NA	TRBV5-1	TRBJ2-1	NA	TGCGCCAGCAGCTGGACATGGGGTGGGTTTCAGGACCACAGCAATGAGCAGTTCTTC	CASSWTWGGFQDHSNEQFF
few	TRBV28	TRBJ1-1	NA	TGTGCCAGCAGTTTGCAAGGACTCCCTGAAGCTTTCTTT	CASSLQGLPEAFF
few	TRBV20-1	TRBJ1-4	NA	TGCAGTGCTAGGACGCCAGGATCGAATGAAAAACTGTTTTTT	CSARTPGSNEKLFF
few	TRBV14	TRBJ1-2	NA	TGTGCCAGCAGCCAAGATCCGTACGATTCGTATGGCTACACCTTC	CASSQDPYDSYGYTF
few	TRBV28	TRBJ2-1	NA	TGTGCCAGCAGTGACCCTAGCTGGGGGATTGGTGAGCAGTTCTTC	CASSDPSWGIGEQFF
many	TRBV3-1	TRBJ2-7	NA	TGTGCCAGCAGCCATGAGGGGGAAACTAGGACCTACGAGCAGTACTTC	CASSHEGETRTYEQYF
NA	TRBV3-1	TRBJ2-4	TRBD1	TGTGCCAGCAGAGACACAGGGGCGGTGAACATTCAGTACTTC	CASRDTGAVNIQYF
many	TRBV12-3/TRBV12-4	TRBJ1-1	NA	TGTGCCAGCAGGGGACTCGTGAACACTGAAGCTTTCTTT	CASRGLVNTEAFF
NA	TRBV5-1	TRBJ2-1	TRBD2	TGCGCCAGCAGCTTGGCGGTGACTAGCGGGAGTTTGAGTGAGCAGTTCTTC	CASSLAVTSGSLSEQFF
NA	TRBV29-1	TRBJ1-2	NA	TGCAGCGCGTCCTCATCAGGTTCCGCTAAGACCTTC	CSASSSGSAKTF
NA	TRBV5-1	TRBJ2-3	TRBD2	TGCGCCAGCAGCCCGGGACTAGCGGGAGGATCTTACACAGATACGCAGTATTTT	CASSPGLAGGSYTDTQYF
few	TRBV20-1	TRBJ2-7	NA	TGCAGTGGCCGGCCCCAATCTTACGAGCAGTACTTC	CSGRPQSYEQYF
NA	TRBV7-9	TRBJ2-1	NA	TGTGCCAGCAGCCGGGGCGTTCCTCCCTACAATGAGCAGTTCTTC	CASSRGVPPYNEQFF
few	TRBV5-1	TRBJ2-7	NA	TGCGCCAGCCGATCGACAGGATCCTACGAGCAGTACTTC	CASRSTGSYEQYF